The 32 T cell receptor beta chains presented below share a single source sample, sequenced in a study of blood T cell repertoires in COVID-19. Here immunoSEQ multiplex PCR was the method, and the copy in TCRdb shows in-frame clones only, minus some. Of 130,000 to 150,000 clones in the sample, 80% to 90% were seen once. Sample: peripheral blood. The receptors stem from a man older than 75 with acute or convalescent COVID-19.

This CDR3 is CASSVDGSGGRETQYF. The CDR3 DNA follows: TGTGCCAGCAGCGTAGATGGGAGCGGGGGAAGGGAGACCCAGTACTTC. The chain joins TRBV9 to TRBJ2-5, with TRBD2 identical over 8 bases. The CDR3 runs 16 residues. With 0 bases clipped from V and 5 bases from J, the junction kept 9 bases outside the gene matches. Germline V gene lookup returns CDR1 SGDLS and CDR2 YYNGEE.

For the CDR3, the DNA is TGTGCCAGCTCCGAGTACCAAGAGACCCAGTACTTC. This gives the protein CASSEYQETQYF. The chain couples TRBV18 to TRBJ2-5; D not resolved. Trimming shortened V by 6 bases and J by 0 bases, and 5 bases separated the two germline ends. This CDR3 spans 12 amino acids. Germline values: CDR1 KGHSH, CDR2 LQKENI.

The V call is TRBV5-1, the J call TRBJ2-7, with D perhaps TRBD1 (6 bases). The CDR3 is made up of 12 amino acids. V lost 5 bases to trimming and J lost 6 bases, with 12 bases between them. The germline CDR1 and CDR2 sequences are SGHRS and YFSETQ. Here the CDR3 reads CASRDSAREQYF. The CDR3 DNA reads as TGCGCCAGCAGGGACAGTGCGCGCGAGCAGTACTTC.

The chain employs TRBV12-3 or TRBV12-4 and TRBJ1-1; D not resolved. The CDR3 runs 13 residues. The V end was cut by 3 bases, the J end by 1 base, with 6 bases between. The DNA for the CDR3 is TGTGCCAGCAGTTTTACCAGGAACACTGAAGCTTTCTTT. This encodes CASSFTRNTEAFF.

V and J are TRBV18 and TRBJ2-2; tentative D call: TRBD2 (5 bases). Germline values: CDR1 KGHSH, CDR2 LQKENI. Trimming stripped 3 bases from V and 3 bases from J, with 8 bases between. The CDR3 extends over 14 amino acids. The CDR3, as DNA: TGTGCCAGCTCACCCGGGGTTTACACCGGGGAGCTGTTTTTT. Its protein is CASSPGVYTGELFF.

This clone was detected only a few times. J is TRBJ1-3 and V is TRBV6-5; a weak D match, TRBD1 (6 bases). The CDR3 sequence is 16 residues long. V gave up 0 bases and J gave up 2 bases, with 11 bases separating them. CDR1 is MNHEY and CDR2 is SVGAGI in the germline V gene. The CDR3 spells CASSYSFSGAGNTIYF. The CDR3 DNA reads TGTGCCAGCAGTTACTCGTTCTCAGGGGCTGGAAACACCATATATTTT.

In its sample, this clone was seen a few times. The gene calls are TRBV21-1 and TRBJ2-7; TRBD1 is taken as the D call from the table, unchecked against the DNA. TRBV21-1 is a documented pseudogene. The CDR3 is made up of 13 amino acids. The CDR3 sequence: CASSKHRSDEQYF. The DNA for the CDR3 is TGTGCCAGCAGCAAGCACAGGTCCGACGAGCAGTACTTC.

The chain has TRBV7-8 and TRBJ1-1; D is ambiguous. The CDR3 contains 14 residues. CDR1 is SGHVS, CDR2 FQNEAQ, per germline. Trimming pared 1 base from V and 1 base from J, leaving 7 bases between. The CDR3 DNA sequence: TGTGCCAGCAGCTTAGGGTACGGGAACACTGAAGCTTTCTTT. Amino acid sequence: CASSLGYGNTEAFF.

The chain has TRBV11-2 and TRBJ2-5; 8 positions match TRBD2. The V gene's germline CDR1 is SGHAT and CDR2 FQNNGV. This CDR3 has 14 residues. Germline trimming cut 6 bases from V and 7 bases from J; bases unmatched to any gene: 10. CDR3 nucleotide sequence: TGTGCCAGCAGATCGCCGGGGGGGAAGGGGACCCAGTACTTC. Residues: CASRSPGGKGTQYF.

The J gene is TRBJ1-5, the V gene TRBV30; D is possibly TRBD1 (5 bases). Germline V gives CDR1 GTSNPN, CDR2 SVGIG (reference sequence). The V end lost 3 bases, the J end lost 6 bases, and 9 bases lay between the germline ends. This CDR3 spans 12 amino acids. Written as DNA, the CDR3 is TGTGCCTGGAGCAGGGATGTTCAGCCCCAGCATTTT. As protein: CAWSRDVQPQHF.

This rearrangement joins TRBV19 to TRBJ2-4; D perhaps matches TRBD1 (6 bases). The germline gives CDR1 LNHDA, CDR2 SQIVND (reference sequence). CDR3 length: 14 residues. V lost 4 bases, J lost 1 base, and 8 bases lay in between. CDR3 amino acids: CASSTQGAKNIQYF. The DNA of the CDR3 is TGTGCCAGTAGTACGCAGGGGGCCAAAAACATTCAGTACTTC.

The chain employs TRBV18 and TRBJ1-2, with TRBD1 matching over 10 bases. The CDR3 runs 14 residues. The V gene's germline CDR1 is KGHSH and CDR2 LQKENI. With V trimmed by 2 bases and J by 3 bases, 0 bases remained unmatched. Here the CDR3 reads CASSPGTGDYGYTF. CDR3 coding DNA: TGTGCCAGCTCACCAGGGACAGGGGACTATGGCTACACCTTC.

This clone was detected once. The genes are TRBV11-3 and TRBJ2-1; 9 bases are shared with TRBD1. V dropped 5 bases and J dropped 9; count of bases not matched to a gene: 14. This CDR3 comprises 16 residues. Per germline, CDR1 SGHNT and CDR2 YENEEA. The CDR3, as DNA: TGTGCCAGCAGCCCCGGTCCGGGACAGGGCAGCGGTGAGCAGTTCTTC. Protein sequence: CASSPGPGQGSGEQFF.

The rearrangement links TRBV19 to TRBJ2-7, with D maybe TRBD1 (6 bases). Trimming stripped 3 bases from V and 2 bases from J, with 8 bases between. This CDR3 comprises 13 residues. Germline V gene data show CDR1 as LNHDA and CDR2 as SQIVND (reference sequence). CDR3 sequence: CASSIKGAYEQYF. The CDR3 DNA follows: TGTGCCAGTAGTATTAAGGGGGCCTACGAGCAGTACTTC. Full variable domain (missing parts from reference TRBV19 and TRBJ2-7): DGGITQSPKYLFRKEGQNVTLSCEQNLNHDAMYWYRQDPGQGLRLIYYSQIVNDFQKGDIAEGYSVSREKKESFPLTVTSAQKNPTAFYLCASSIKGAYEQYFGPGTRLTVT.

The chain joins TRBV7-9 to TRBJ2-5; TRBD2 might be the D (5 bases). The CDR3 runs to 13 residues. With 5 bases removed from V and 4 bases from J, the gap between germline ends came to 11 bases. CDR1 SEHNR and CDR2 FQNEAQ come from the germline V gene (reference sequence). CDR3 residues: CASSRGHTETQYF. The CDR3 coding sequence is TGTGCCAGCAGCCGAGGGCATACAGAGACCCAGTACTTC.

V is TRBV27 and J is TRBJ1-5; no firm D call. V lost 6 bases and J 1 base, leaving 10 bases between the germline ends. The CDR3 has 14 amino acids. Germline CDR1 reads MNHEY; CDR2 reads SMNVEV (reference sequence). CDR3 residues: CASSWSGSNQPQHF. CDR3 nucleotides: TGTGCCAGCAGCTGGAGCGGGAGCAATCAGCCCCAGCATTTT.

The genes are TRBV3-1 (or the pseudogene TRBV3-2) and TRBJ1-3, with 8 bases identical to TRBD1. This CDR3 has 17 amino acids. From germline, CDR1 is LGHDT and CDR2 YNNKEL (reference sequence). After removal of 2 bases from V and 0 bases from J, the junction contained 6 bases not matched to a gene. The CDR3 DNA is TGTGCCAGCAGCCAATGGACAGGGCATTACTCTGGAAACACCATATATTTT. Its protein is CASSQWTGHYSGNTIYF.

The J gene is TRBJ2-1, the V gene TRBV20-1; D is ambiguous. This CDR3 region has 11 residues. Trimming pared 6 bases from V and 6 bases from J, leaving 9 bases between. CDR1 DFQATT and CDR2 SNEGSKA come from the germline V gene (reference sequence). This chain's CDR3 is CSAGYFNEQFF. CDR3 nucleotide sequence: TGCAGTGCCGGGTATTTCAATGAGCAGTTCTTC.

This clone was found a few times. The chain uses TRBV3-1 (or the pseudogene TRBV3-2) and TRBJ2-7; TRBD2 matches at 8 bases. V lost 1 base and J lost 4; bases outside the gene matches: 6. CDR3 size: 15 residues. Germline CDR1 reads LGHDT; CDR2 reads YNNKEL (reference sequence). CDR3 nucleotides: TGTGCCAGCAGCCAAGTTCCCGGGGGGGGGTACGAGCAGTACTTC. Its translation: CASSQVPGGGYEQYF.

The chain uses TRBV5-5 and TRBJ1-3; D not certain. Germline assignment: CDR1 SGHKS and CDR2 YYEKEE (reference sequence). The CDR3 has 12 amino acids. V lost 3 bases, J lost 4 bases, and 5 bases lay in between. CDR3 sequence reads: CASSSVGNTIYF. For the CDR3, the DNA is TGTGCCAGCAGCTCAGTGGGAAACACCATATATTTT.

The V gene is TRBV18, the J gene TRBJ1-3; D remains ambiguous. The CDR3 has 16 amino acids. The V end lost 6 bases, the J end lost 0 bases, and 15 bases lay between the germline ends. CDR1 and CDR2 (germline): KGHSH, LQKENI. In DNA, the CDR3 is TGTGCCAGCTCGCCTAGACCGATAAACTCTGGAAACACCATATATTTT. This translates into CASSPRPINSGNTIYF. Full variable domain (outside the CDR3, taken from reference TRBV18 and TRBJ1-3): NAGVMQNPRHLVRRRGQEARLRCSPMKGHSHVYWYRQLPEEGLKFMVYLQKENIIDESGMPKERFSAEFPKEGPSILRIQQVVRGDSAAYFCASSPRPINSGNTIYFGEGSWLTVV.

The gene calls are TRBV2 and TRBJ2-3; D is ambiguous. CDR3 length equals 14 residues. From germline, CDR1 is SNHLY and CDR2 FYNNEI. V lost 6 bases to trimming and J lost 4 bases, with 14 bases between them. The CDR3 sequence is CASRLTILADTQYF. The CDR3 coding sequence is TGTGCCAGCAGACTAACCATTCTCGCAGATACGCAGTATTTT. The full variable domain, with the rest looked up from reference TRBV2 and TRBJ2-3, is EPEVTQTPSHQVTQMGQEVILRCVPISNHLYFYWYRQILGQKVEFLVSFYNNEISEKSEIFDDQFSVERPDGSNFTLKIRSTKLEDSAMYFCASRLTILADTQYFGPGTRLTVL.

J is TRBJ1-2 and V is TRBV24-1, with D maybe TRBD1 (6 bases). There are 17 residues in the CDR3. V lost 5 bases and J lost 3, with 21 bases in between. Germline CDR1 is KGHDR and CDR2 is SFDVKD. The DNA for the CDR3 is TGTGCCACCAGTGCTTCGACAGGACACGGGTATGACTATGGCTACACCTTC. It translates to CATSASTGHGYDYGYTF.

The rearrangement uses TRBV28 and TRBJ1-2; tentative D call: TRBD1 (6 bases). The ends were cut back, 6 bases at V and 4 bases at J, with 12 bases in the middle. The germline V gene encodes CDR1 MDHEN and CDR2 SYDVKM. The CDR3 is 13 residues long. The DNA of the CDR3 is TGTGCCAGCAGCCAGGACAGTGGCTATGGCTACACCTTC. Translating gives CASSQDSGYGYTF.

V gene TRBV11-2 combines with J gene TRBJ2-7; D ambiguous. V dropped 1 base and J dropped 6 bases, with 7 bases sitting between them. Looked up from germline, CDR1 is SGHAT and CDR2 is FQNNGV. This CDR3 has 12 residues. As DNA, the CDR3 is TGTGCCAGCAGCTTAGGGGCAGCCGAGCAGTACTTC. Translating it yields CASSLGAAEQYF.

The rearrangement links TRBV19 to TRBJ2-3, with no clear D. CDR1 is LNHDA and CDR2 is SQIVND in the germline V gene (reference sequence). Trimming left V 2 bases short and J 7 bases short, with 13 bases between. The CDR3 runs 14 residues. CDR3 sequence: CASSISDSRHTQYF. The CDR3 DNA reads as TGTGCCAGTAGTATATCTGACTCACGACATACGCAGTATTTT.

The CDR3 DNA follows: TGTGCCAGCAGTTTGGTGACAGGGGCGGGCTATGGCTACACCTTC. It is translated as CASSLVTGAGYGYTF. The chain is built from TRBV28 and TRBJ1-2; 8 nucleotides agree with TRBD1. Per the germline V gene, CDR1 is MDHEN and CDR2 is SYDVKM. The J segment lost 4 bases and the V segment lost 3 bases, leaving 7 bases of the junction unmatched. The CDR3 consists of 15 residues.

This clone has a single count. This chain uses TRBV4-2 with TRBJ1-1; D not resolved. Between the trimmed V and J ends, which lost 0 bases and 4 bases, there was a span of 6 bases. Germline-derived CDR1 and CDR2 are LGHNA and YNFKEQ. The CDR3 loop spans 13 amino acids. The CDR3 DNA follows: TGTGCCAGCAGCCAAGAATTCTCCACTGAAGCTTTCTTT. This codes for CASSQEFSTEAFF.

This clone was detected a few times. The chain recombines TRBV7-8 with TRBJ2-1, with TRBD2 identical over 8 bases. CDR1 SGHVS and CDR2 FQNEAQ come from the germline V gene. The V segment lost 6 bases and the J segment 6 bases; nucleotides outside the gene matches: 10. This CDR3 spans 15 amino acids. The CDR3 spells CASRQSGSLGNEQFF. The CDR3 nucleotides read TGTGCCAGCAGACAGAGCGGGAGTTTGGGCAATGAGCAGTTCTTC. The complete variable domain, with remaining parts taken from reference TRBV7-8 and TRBJ2-1, reads GAGVSQSPRYKVAKRGQDVALRCDPISGHVSLFWYQQALGQGPEFLTYFQNEAQLDKSGLPSDRFFAERPEGSVSTLKIQRTQQEDSAVYLCASRQSGSLGNEQFFGPGTRLTVL.

V is TRBV4-1 and J is TRBJ2-1; 10 nucleotides align to TRBD2. J gave up 0 bases and V 1 base, and 6 bases lay outside the gene matches. Germline loops: CDR1 MGHRA, CDR2 YSYEKL. There are 18 residues in the CDR3. For the CDR3, the DNA is TGCGCCAGCAGCCAAGCGACTAGCGGGCTAGCCTCCTACAATGAGCAGTTCTTC. Amino acids: CASSQATSGLASYNEQFF.

V and J are TRBV29-1 and TRBJ2-1, with 10 bases aligning to TRBD1. Germline V lookup: CDR1 SQVTM, CDR2 ANQGSEA. V shed 1 base and J 1 base; nucleotides not matched to a gene: 1. The CDR3 is 15 amino acids. CDR3 coding DNA: TGCAGCGTTGAAGGACAGGGGGCGTCCTACAATGAGCAGTTCTTC. Translated, it gives CSVEGQGASYNEQFF.

This chain connects TRBV19 to TRBJ2-7; 7 bases align to TRBD1. Germline V CDR1 and CDR2: LNHDA, SQIVND (reference sequence). Trimming removed 6 bases from V and 4 bases from J; junction bases left unmatched: 12. The length of the CDR3 is 15 residues. CDR3 in amino acids: CASSQGQNPHYEQYF. In DNA form, the CDR3 reads TGTGCCAGTAGCCAGGGACAGAACCCTCATTACGAGCAGTACTTC.